Each of the 19 T cell receptor beta chains below was sequenced from the same sample in a study of T cell repertoires in ileal Crohn's disease. TCRdb keeps only in-frame clones here, not all; method: immunoSEQ multiplex PCR. The profile shows 4,000 to 6,000 clones, 82% of them singletons. Source material: ileal tissue. The source of these receptors is an adult with Crohn's disease.

V usage is TRBV5-1 and J usage is TRBJ1-2; 9 bases fit TRBD1. The J segment lost 7 bases and the V segment lost 4 bases, leaving 8 bases of the junction unmatched. In germline, CDR1 is SGHRS, CDR2 YFSETQ. CDR3 length: 14 amino acids. For the CDR3, the DNA is TGCGCCAGCAGCACGGGACAGGGCGGGGTTGGCTACACCTTC. Translated: CASSTGQGGVGYTF. Full variable domain (rest looked up from reference TRBV5-1 and TRBJ1-2): KAGVTQTPRYLIKTRGQQVTLSCSPISGHRSVSWYQQTPGQGLQFLFEYFSETQRNKGNFPGRFSGRQFSNSRSEMNVSTLELGDSALYLCASSTGQGGVGYTFGSGTRLTVV.

This clone appeared a single time. The chain is built from TRBV5-1 and TRBJ2-7; perhaps TRBD2 as D (5 bases). Trimming removed 1 base from V and 0 bases from J, with 20 bases in between. This CDR3 spans 18 amino acids. CDR1 is SGHRS and CDR2 is YFSETQ in the germline V gene. CDR3 region: CASSLNGGLRSSSYEQYF. The CDR3 bases are TGCGCCAGCAGCTTGAATGGAGGCCTTCGGTCTAGCTCCTACGAGCAGTACTTC.

The chain couples TRBV5-1 to TRBJ2-7; 10 bases align to TRBD1. V was clipped by 6 bases and J by 2 bases; unmatched bases: 11. This CDR3 comprises 16 residues. The V gene's germline CDR1 is SGHRS and CDR2 YFSETQ. CDR3 DNA: TGCGCCAGCACCCCCGGGGAAGGGACAGGGGCCTACGAGCAGTACTTC. Amino acid sequence: CASTPGEGTGAYEQYF.

The rearrangement uses TRBV9 and TRBJ2-1; 9 positions match TRBD2. CDR3 length: 15 amino acids. Germline lookup yields CDR1 SGDLS and CDR2 YYNGEE. Trimming cost V 3 bases and J 5 bases; bases outside gene matches: 6. The CDR3: CASSASGGPHNEQFF. CDR3 nucleotide sequence: TGTGCCAGCAGCGCGAGCGGGGGGCCGCACAATGAGCAGTTCTTC. Drawing the rest from reference TRBV9 and TRBJ2-1, the complete variable domain is DSGVTQTPKHLITATGQRVTLRCSPRSGDLSVYWYQQSLDQGLQFLIQYYNGEERAKGNILERFSAQQFPDLHSELNLSSLELGDSALYFCASSASGGPHNEQFFGPGTRLTVL.

The V and J genes are TRBV10-3 and TRBJ2-1; tentatively, D is TRBD1 (5 bases). The CDR3 length is 15 residues. CDR1 ENHRY and CDR2 SYGVKD come from the germline V gene. V was shortened by 0 bases and J by 3 bases, with 9 bases between the two germline ends. As DNA, the CDR3 is TGTGCCATCAGTGAGTCGCCGACAGACTACAATGAGCAGTTCTTC. Its translation: CAISESPTDYNEQFF.

The CDR3 loop is CSVGGFTGELFF. The CDR3 DNA follows: TGCAGCGTTGGAGGTTTTACCGGGGAGCTGTTTTTT. This chain connects TRBV29-1 to TRBJ2-2, with D unresolved. The length of the CDR3 is 12 residues. Germline V gene sequence: CDR1 SQVTM, CDR2 ANQGSEA. Trimming took off 4 bases at V and 5 bases at J, with 8 bases between the two ends.

The chain links TRBV30 to TRBJ1-2; possible D gene TRBD1, 6 bases. This CDR3 has 15 amino acids. Germline assignment: CDR1 GTSNPN and CDR2 SVGIG (reference sequence). The V gene lost 2 bases and the J gene lost 5 bases, with 18 bases spanning the gap. The CDR3 region has the DNA TGTGCCTGGAGTAAAAAACCCCTCGGGACATATGGCTACACCTTC. It codes for CAWSKKPLGTYGYTF.

V is TRBV18 and J is TRBJ2-7, with D possibly being TRBD2 (5 bases). CDR1 is KGHSH, CDR2 LQKENI, per germline. The CDR3 loop spans 19 amino acids. V lost 0 bases, J lost 1 base, and 22 bases lay in between. CDR3 DNA: TGTGCCAGCTCACCACCCTTTTCTCCCACAAGGCAGCGGTCCTACGAGCAGTACTTC. Translation gives CASSPPFSPTRQRSYEQYF.

This chain connects TRBV7-9 to TRBJ2-1; 8 bases agree with TRBD1. Germline CDR1 and CDR2: SEHNR and FQNEAQ (reference sequence). The CDR3 is made up of 13 amino acids. Trimming took 3 bases from V and 12 from J; bases not matched to a gene: 7. DNA for the CDR3: TGTGCCAGCAGCTTTGTCCAGGACAGGGTGCAGTTCTTC. It codes for CASSFVQDRVQFF.

V and J are TRBV7-3 and TRBJ2-3; 9 bases map to TRBD2. V shed 5 bases, J shed 2 bases, and the junction held 11 bases outside the gene matches. Looked up from germline, CDR1 is SGHTA and CDR2 is FQGTGA. This CDR3 is built from 17 residues. CDR3 residues: CASSPTGAGGHTDTQYF. The CDR3 DNA follows: TGTGCCAGCAGCCCCACGGGAGCGGGGGGCCACACAGATACGCAGTATTTT.

About this clone itself: Sequence at one end of the junction differs from germline and may be a read error. The chain links TRBV7-3 to TRBJ2-5; 9 bases agree with TRBD2. CDR1 is SGHTA and CDR2 is FQGTGA in the germline V gene. The CDR3 totals 17 residues. The CDR3 DNA reads TGTGCCAGCAGCTCGACTAGCGGAGGAGGTGCCCAAAAGACCCAGTACTTC. Translated: CASSSTSGGGAQKTQYF.

V is TRBV7-3 and J is TRBJ2-2, with TRBD2 matching over 14 bases. Germline trimming cut 5 bases from V and 2 bases from J; bases unmatched to any gene: 4. The CDR3 is 17 residues long. Germline assignment: CDR1 SGHTA and CDR2 FQGTGA. CDR3 nucleotide sequence: TGTGCCAGCAGCCGACTAGCGGGGGGGCCTAACACCGGGGAGCTGTTTTTT. Amino acid sequence: CASSRLAGGPNTGELFF.

The chain joins TRBV6-5 to TRBJ1-4; D unresolved. This CDR3 has 15 amino acids. CDR1 and CDR2 from the germline V gene are MNHEY and SVGAGI. Trimming shortened V by 6 bases and J by 8 bases, and 19 bases separated the two germline ends. CDR3 in DNA: TGTGCCAGCAGAGAGGGTGGAACAATTGTGGAAAAACTGTTTTTT. This translates into CASREGGTIVEKLFF.

The V gene is TRBV30, the J gene TRBJ1-1; D gene uncertain. Germline V gene sequence: CDR1 GTSNPN, CDR2 SVGIG (reference sequence). V lost 5 bases, J lost 0 bases, and 10 bases lay in between. CDR3 length: 13 residues. The CDR3 here is CAWAPGLNTEAFF. In DNA form, the CDR3 reads TGTGCCTGGGCCCCCGGGTTGAACACTGAAGCTTTCTTT.

This clone has a single count. The V and J genes are TRBV5-8 and TRBJ2-3; weak D call: TRBD2 (5 bases). Germline-derived CDR1 and CDR2 are SGHTS and YDEGEE. This CDR3 has 12 amino acids. Between the trimmed V and J ends, which lost 1 base and 11 bases, there was a span of 11 bases. CDR3 nucleotides: TGTGCCAGCAGCTTGCGGCGGGTTGAGCAGTATTTT. Translated, it gives CASSLRRVEQYF.

V usage is TRBV5-3 and J usage is TRBJ2-3; 7 nucleotides agree with TRBD1. TRBV5-3 is given ORF status, its function remaining uncertain. The CDR3 runs to 13 residues. The V segment lost 4 bases and the J segment 4 bases; nucleotides outside the gene matches: 3. The CDR3 sequence: CARSTDRADTQYF. The CDR3 DNA sequence: TGTGCCAGAAGCACCGACAGGGCAGATACGCAGTATTTT.

The chain couples TRBV29-1 to TRBJ2-5, with TRBD1 matching 7 bases. Germline lookup yields CDR1 SQVTM and CDR2 ANQGSEA. The CDR3 sequence is 13 residues long. V lost 6 bases, J lost 7 bases, and 11 bases stayed unmatched. CDR3 sequence: CSVPIQGLGTQYF. CDR3 bases: TGCAGCGTGCCCATACAGGGGCTGGGGACCCAGTACTTC.

This clone was observed a single time. The chain joins TRBV10-1 to TRBJ1-1, with TRBD1 as a possible D gene (6 bases). The V end was cut by 3 bases, the J end by 5 bases, with 16 bases between. This CDR3 has 15 amino acids. In germline, CDR1 is WNHNN, CDR2 SYGVQD (reference sequence). The chain's CDR3 is CASSESGARWTEAFF. In nucleotides, the CDR3 is TGCGCCAGCAGTGAATCAGGGGCGCGTTGGACTGAAGCTTTCTTT.

This rearrangement joins TRBV6-8 to TRBJ2-7, with 7 bases lining up with TRBD1. The CDR3 extends over 14 amino acids. Trimming cost V 3 bases and J 4 bases; bases outside gene matches: 6. CDR1 MNHGY and CDR2 SAAAGT come from the germline V gene. DNA of the CDR3: TGTGCCAGCAGTTATGGGACAGAGACTTACGAGCAGTACTTC. Residues: CASSYGTETYEQYF.